Each of the 6 T cell receptor beta chains below was sequenced from the same sample in a study of shared clonotypes between healthy human individuals (dated by TCRdb to 2018 to 2020). The library came from the immunoSEQ multiplex PCR assay. Entries here come from immuneACCESS through TCRdb and include only in-frame sequences with V and J called. Some clones fail to appear in such tables; in the studies checked, an unresolved V gene covers under half of the shortfall, and the cause of the remainder is unknown. The sample yields around 1.5 million clones; 95% to 99% were counted once. Less than 0.55% of the sample lies in the top ten. Material: naive CD4+ T cells sorted from blood. What the cell subset or site label conveys for this sample: CD45RA+ positively selected. These receptors all stem from a man in his thirties or forties in good health.

The chain has TRBV5-1 and TRBJ1-3, with 7 bases that match TRBD1. This CDR3 is 14 amino acids long. The germline V gene encodes CDR1 SGHRS and CDR2 YFSETQ. The trim removed 4 bases at V and 4 bases at J, leaving 5 bases unmatched. CDR3 in amino acids: CASSPKTGGNTIYF. Here the CDR3 DNA reads TGCGCCAGCAGCCCGAAGACAGGGGGAAACACCATATATTTT.

The chain joins TRBV27 to TRBJ2-3; 8 bases are a match to TRBD2. CDR1 and CDR2 (germline): MNHEY, SMNVEV (reference sequence). After removal of 8 bases from V and 1 base from J, the junction contained 5 bases not matched to a gene. This CDR3 is built from 14 residues. The CDR3 loop reads CASGLAGRTDTQYF. CDR3 nucleotides: TGTGCCAGCGGGTTAGCGGGACGCACAGATACGCAGTATTTT.

V is TRBV6-1 and J is TRBJ1-5; possibly TRBD1 for D (6 bases). Deletions cut 4 bases from V and 5 bases from J, with 9 bases between. The germline V gene encodes CDR1 MNHNS and CDR2 SASEGT. The CDR3 has 13 residues. DNA for the CDR3: TGTGCCAGCAGTGGGACAGATTATCAGCCCCAGCATTTT. It encodes CASSGTDYQPQHF.

This chain joins TRBV11-1 and TRBJ1-1, with 7 bases matching TRBD1. The CDR3 length is 18 residues. V was clipped by 1 base and J by 1 base; unmatched bases: 12. Germline CDR1 and CDR2: SGHAT and FQDESV (reference sequence). CDR3 region: CASSLGGRKTGRNTEAFF. The DNA for the CDR3 is TGTGCCAGCAGCTTAGGAGGGCGTAAGACAGGGCGGAACACTGAAGCTTTCTTT.

The rearrangement uses TRBV6-5 and TRBJ2-3, with 8 bases fitting TRBD2. Germline V gene sequence: CDR1 MNHEY, CDR2 SVGAGI. The CDR3 is 15 residues long. With 4 bases clipped from V and 2 bases from J, the junction kept 5 bases outside the gene matches. The CDR3 loop reads CASSLLSGATDTQYF. CDR3 nucleotides: TGTGCCAGCAGTTTACTTAGCGGGGCCACAGATACGCAGTATTTT.

This chain links TRBV6-5 with TRBJ1-5; D ambiguous. V lost 6 bases and J lost 2, with 11 bases in between. The germline V gene has CDR1 MNHEY and CDR2 SVGAGI. This CDR3 contains 14 residues. Here the CDR3 DNA reads TGTGCCAGCAGCCGGCATGGGGGCAATCAGCCCCAGCATTTT. As protein: CASSRHGGNQPQHF.